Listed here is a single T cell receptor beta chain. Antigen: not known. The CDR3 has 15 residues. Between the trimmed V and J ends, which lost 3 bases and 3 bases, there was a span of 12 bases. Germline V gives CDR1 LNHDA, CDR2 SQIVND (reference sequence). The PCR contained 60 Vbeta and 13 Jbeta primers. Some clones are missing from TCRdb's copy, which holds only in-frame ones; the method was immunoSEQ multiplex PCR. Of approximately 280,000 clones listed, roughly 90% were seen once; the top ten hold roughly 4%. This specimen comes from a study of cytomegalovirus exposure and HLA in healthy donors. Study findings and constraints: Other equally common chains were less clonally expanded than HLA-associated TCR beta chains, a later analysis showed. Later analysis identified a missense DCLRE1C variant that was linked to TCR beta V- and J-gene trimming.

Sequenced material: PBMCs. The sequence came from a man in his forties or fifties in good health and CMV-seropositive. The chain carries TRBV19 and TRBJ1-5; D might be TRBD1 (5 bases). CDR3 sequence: CASSILDSNNQPQHF. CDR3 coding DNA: TGTGCCAGTAGTATCCTAGACAGTAACAATCAGCCCCAGCATTTT.